The rows below give T cell receptor beta chains drawn from one sample of a study of blood T cell repertoires in COVID-19. Libraries were prepared by immunoSEQ multiplex PCR; TCRdb keeps only in-frame clonotypes and omits some of them. Of nearly 55,000 clones in the sample, around 80% are singletons; the top ten hold about 15%. Sequencing was done on a sample of peripheral blood. Receptors originate from a human donor with active or convalescent COVID-19. The donor label of this sample is uncertain. Each CDR3 is given with its conserved first and last residue. D genes are given only for firm matches. For some rows the clone size is stated as once, few or many, or as a class when expanded; others skip it.

CDR3aa: CAISQQGASSYEQYF; CDR3nt: TGTGCCATCAGTCAGCAGGGGGCAAGTTCCTACGAGCAGTACTTC; d_gene: TRBD1; v_gene: TRBV10-3; abundance: NA; j_gene: TRBJ2-7
CDR3aa: CASSPTRSSGRSGEQYF; CDR3nt: TGTGCCAGCAGCCCGACAAGGTCCAGCGGGAGATCGGGCGAGCAGTACTTC; d_gene: TRBD2; v_gene: TRBV7-8; abundance: NA; j_gene: TRBJ2-7
CDR3aa: CASSSGQARVVVGNEKLFF; CDR3nt: TGTGCCAGCAGCTCGGGACAGGCCAGGGTTGTCGTGGGGAATGAAAAACTGTTTTTT; d_gene: TRBD1; v_gene: TRBV5-6; abundance: NA; j_gene: TRBJ1-4
CDR3aa: CASSDLGLAGNTGELFF; CDR3nt: TGTGCCAGCAGCGACCTTGGCTTAGCGGGGAACACCGGGGAGCTGTTTTTT; d_gene: TRBD2; v_gene: TRBV9; abundance: NA; j_gene: TRBJ2-2
CDR3aa: CASSQKETQYF; CDR3nt: TGTGCCAGCAGTCAAAAAGAGACCCAGTACTTC; d_gene: NA; v_gene: TRBV6-5; abundance: NA; j_gene: TRBJ2-5
CDR3aa: CANNREETQYF; CDR3nt: TGCGCCAACAACAGGGAAGAGACCCAGTACTTC; d_gene: NA; v_gene: TRBV4-1; abundance: NA; j_gene: TRBJ2-5
CDR3aa: CASSLGTGVYQPQHF; CDR3nt: TGCGCCAGCAGCTTGGGGACAGGAGTTTATCAGCCCCAGCATTTT; d_gene: TRBD1; v_gene: TRBV5-1; abundance: NA; j_gene: TRBJ1-5
CDR3aa: CASTLAVFTQGGRETQYF; CDR3nt: TGTGCCAGCACCTTAGCGGTCTTTACGCAGGGTGGTAGAGAGACCCAGTACTTC; d_gene: NA; v_gene: TRBV7-2; abundance: few; j_gene: TRBJ2-5
CDR3aa: CASSPGTASPLHF; CDR3nt: TGTGCCAGCAGCCCGGGGACAGCTTCACCCCTCCACTTT; d_gene: TRBD1; v_gene: TRBV7-3; abundance: NA; j_gene: TRBJ1-6
CDR3aa: CASSPSYVAANEKLFF; CDR3nt: TGCGCCAGCAGCCCTTCGTACGTCGCGGCTAATGAAAAACTGTTTTTT; d_gene: NA; v_gene: TRBV5-1; abundance: NA; j_gene: TRBJ1-4
CDR3aa: CASATGTGNEKLFF; CDR3nt: TGTGCCAGCGCAACCGGGACAGGGAATGAAAAACTGTTTTTT; d_gene: TRBD1; v_gene: TRBV2; abundance: NA; j_gene: TRBJ1-4
CDR3aa: CASSILGTSGIHEQYF; CDR3nt: TGTGCCAGTAGTATCCTTGGGACTAGCGGGATTCACGAGCAGTACTTC; d_gene: TRBD2; v_gene: TRBV19; abundance: NA; j_gene: TRBJ2-7
CDR3aa: CASSLAGRANVLTF; CDR3nt: TGTGCCAGCAGCTTAGCCGGGAGGGCCAACGTCCTGACTTTC; d_gene: NA; v_gene: TRBV11-2; abundance: NA; j_gene: TRBJ2-6
CDR3aa: CASSLWPTEGNTIYF; CDR3nt: TGTGCCAGCAGCTTATGGCCGACGGAGGGAAACACCATATATTTT; d_gene: NA; v_gene: TRBV7-3; abundance: NA; j_gene: TRBJ1-3
CDR3aa: CASSLSGRRNTGELFF; CDR3nt: TGTGCCAGCAGCTTATCGGGTCGGAGGAACACCGGGGAGCTGTTTTTT; d_gene: NA; v_gene: TRBV11-2; abundance: NA; j_gene: TRBJ2-2
CDR3aa: CATRGQGQETQYF; CDR3nt: TGTGCCACCAGGGGACAGGGCCAAGAGACCCAGTACTTC; d_gene: TRBD1; v_gene: TRBV24-1; abundance: NA; j_gene: TRBJ2-5
CDR3aa: CASSHGQGIADTQYF; CDR3nt: TGTGCCAGCAGTCACGGACAGGGGATAGCAGATACGCAGTATTTT; d_gene: TRBD1; v_gene: TRBV3-1/TRBV3-2; abundance: NA; j_gene: TRBJ2-3
CDR3aa: CASSLLVGQGENTEAFF; CDR3nt: TGTGCCAGCAGTTTGCTTGTAGGGCAGGGGGAGAACACTGAAGCTTTCTTT; d_gene: TRBD1; v_gene: TRBV27; abundance: NA; j_gene: TRBJ1-1
CDR3aa: CASSSRQGLAYGYTF; CDR3nt: TGTGCCAGCAGCTCCAGACAGGGACTTGCCTATGGCTACACCTTC; d_gene: TRBD1; v_gene: TRBV5-6; abundance: NA; j_gene: TRBJ1-2
CDR3aa: CASSQGGGGELFF; CDR3nt: TGCGCCAGCAGCCAAGGCGGCGGCGGGGAGCTGTTTTTT; d_gene: NA; v_gene: TRBV4-1; abundance: NA; j_gene: TRBJ2-2
CDR3aa: CASSYTSGMDTQYF; CDR3nt: TGCGCCAGCAGCTATACTAGCGGGATGGATACGCAGTATTTT; d_gene: TRBD2; v_gene: TRBV5-1; abundance: NA; j_gene: TRBJ2-3
CDR3aa: CASSQVGTGNEKLFF; CDR3nt: TGCGCCAGCAGCCAAGTGGGGACAGGGAATGAAAAACTGTTTTTT; d_gene: TRBD1; v_gene: TRBV4-3; abundance: NA; j_gene: TRBJ1-4
CDR3aa: CASSSFGGGYEQYF; CDR3nt: TGTGCCAGCAGCAGCTTCGGGGGAGGGTACGAGCAGTACTTC; d_gene: TRBD2; v_gene: TRBV7-2; abundance: NA; j_gene: TRBJ2-7
CDR3aa: CSAQPGGQGSSYNEQFF; CDR3nt: TGCAGCGCCCAACCCGGTGGGCAGGGGTCCTCCTACAATGAGCAGTTCTTC; d_gene: NA; v_gene: TRBV29-1; abundance: few; j_gene: TRBJ2-1
CDR3aa: CASSQVGGQGTFF; CDR3nt: TGTGCCAGCAGCCAAGTAGGCGGACAGGGAACTTTCTTT; d_gene: TRBD1; v_gene: TRBV3-1/TRBV3-2; abundance: NA; j_gene: TRBJ1-1
CDR3aa: CAISQGLAGGRGETQYF; CDR3nt: TGTGCCATCAGTCAGGGACTAGCGGGAGGACGGGGAGAGACCCAGTACTTC; d_gene: TRBD2; v_gene: TRBV10-3; abundance: few; j_gene: TRBJ2-5
CDR3aa: CASSLSAGINQPQHF; CDR3nt: TGTGCCAGCAGCTTATCGGCAGGGATCAATCAGCCCCAGCATTTT; d_gene: NA; v_gene: TRBV11-2; abundance: NA; j_gene: TRBJ1-5
CDR3aa: CASSLIPGLAGADTQYF; CDR3nt: TGTGCCAGCAGCTTAATTCCGGGACTAGCGGGAGCAGATACGCAGTATTTT; d_gene: TRBD2; v_gene: TRBV11-3; abundance: NA; j_gene: TRBJ2-3
CDR3aa: CASRTAGGPYNEQFF; CDR3nt: TGTGCCAGCAGAACAGCGGGAGGGCCTTACAATGAGCAGTTCTTC; d_gene: TRBD2; v_gene: TRBV5-6; abundance: once; j_gene: TRBJ2-1
CDR3aa: CASSGRRGPITDTQYF; CDR3nt: TGCGCCAGCAGTGGCAGAAGAGGGCCGATCACAGATACGCAGTATTTT; d_gene: NA; v_gene: TRBV10-1; abundance: NA; j_gene: TRBJ2-3
CDR3aa: CASSPGGNNSPLHF; CDR3nt: TGTGCCAGCTCACCAGGGGGGAATAATTCACCCCTCCACTTT; d_gene: NA; v_gene: TRBV18; abundance: NA; j_gene: TRBJ1-6
CDR3aa: CASSTRTGGSSYEQYF; CDR3nt: TGTGCCAGTAGTACGCGGACAGGGGGAAGCTCCTACGAGCAGTACTTC; d_gene: TRBD1; v_gene: TRBV19; abundance: many; j_gene: TRBJ2-7
CDR3aa: CAISPEAGGFAKNIQYF; CDR3nt: TGTGCCATCAGTCCTGAGGCGGGGGGGTTCGCCAAAAACATTCAGTACTTC; d_gene: TRBD2; v_gene: TRBV10-3; abundance: NA; j_gene: TRBJ2-4
CDR3aa: CASKTGTGGTDTQYF; CDR3nt: TGCGCCAGCAAGACGGGGACAGGGGGCACAGATACGCAGTATTTT; d_gene: TRBD1; v_gene: TRBV5-1; abundance: NA; j_gene: TRBJ2-3
CDR3aa: CASSGRTSGSGETQYF; CDR3nt: TGTGCCAGTTCCGGGCGGACTAGCGGGAGTGGGGAGACCCAGTACTTC; d_gene: TRBD2; v_gene: TRBV19; abundance: NA; j_gene: TRBJ2-5
CDR3aa: CASRSFTGSGNTIYF; CDR3nt: TGTGCCAGCCGCTCTTTTACGGGGTCTGGAAACACCATATATTTT; d_gene: NA; v_gene: TRBV27; abundance: NA; j_gene: TRBJ1-3
CDR3aa: CASSFYTFQETQYF; CDR3nt: TGTGCCAGCAGCTTTTATACTTTCCAAGAGACCCAGTACTTC; d_gene: NA; v_gene: TRBV11-3; abundance: NA; j_gene: TRBJ2-5
CDR3aa: CAWSKRIQGTEQYF; CDR3nt: TGTGCCTGGAGTAAACGGATACAGGGAACCGAGCAGTACTTC; d_gene: NA; v_gene: TRBV30; abundance: NA; j_gene: TRBJ2-7
CDR3aa: CASTLSGRHEQFF; CDR3nt: TGTGCCAGCACCTTAAGCGGTAGGCATGAGCAGTTCTTC; d_gene: NA; v_gene: TRBV9; abundance: NA; j_gene: TRBJ2-1
CDR3aa: CASSERLAEYNEQFF; CDR3nt: TGTGCCAGCAGTGAGCGTCTAGCGGAATACAATGAGCAGTTCTTC; d_gene: TRBD2; v_gene: TRBV6-1; abundance: few; j_gene: TRBJ2-1
CDR3aa: CASPVGGASSYEQYF; CDR3nt: TGTGCCAGTCCCGTGGGCGGGGCGAGCTCCTACGAGCAGTACTTC; d_gene: NA; v_gene: TRBV9; abundance: NA; j_gene: TRBJ2-7
CDR3aa: CASSQDLWNTEAFF; CDR3nt: TGTGCCAGCAGCCAAGATCTCTGGAACACTGAAGCTTTCTTT; d_gene: NA; v_gene: TRBV3-1/TRBV3-2; abundance: NA; j_gene: TRBJ1-1
CDR3aa: CASTRTGKETQYF; CDR3nt: TGTGCCAGCACCAGGACAGGGAAAGAGACCCAGTACTTC; d_gene: TRBD1; v_gene: TRBV5-8; abundance: NA; j_gene: TRBJ2-5
CDR3aa: CALGLGSYNEQFF; CDR3nt: TGTGCCTTGGGACTAGGCTCCTACAATGAGCAGTTCTTC; d_gene: TRBD2; v_gene: TRBV30; abundance: NA; j_gene: TRBJ2-1
CDR3aa: CASCASGSYEQYF; CDR3nt: TGTGCCAGCTGCGCTAGCGGGTCCTACGAGCAGTACTTC; d_gene: TRBD2; v_gene: TRBV7-2; abundance: NA; j_gene: TRBJ2-7